Sequencing of this T cell receptor beta chain was carried out in a study of CXCR3-negative and CXCR3-positive naive CD8 T cells. Triplicates of 250,000 to 350,000 cells were sorted from each CD8+ T cell subset. Per the germline V gene, CDR1 is LNHNV and CDR2 is YYDKDF (reference sequence). The length of the CDR3 is 14 residues. Libraries of TRB cDNA were made by 5' RACE and carried UMIs. Using the 5' RACE reads, TCRdb records one entry per CDR3 protein without DNA. There are tens of thousands of distinct CDR3 sequences in the sample, with roughly 10% held by the top ten. The genes are TRBV15 and TRBJ1-1; as DNA is missing, the TRBD1 call by TCRdb cannot be tested. Source material: memory CD8+ T cells from blood. This sequence originates from a human donor in good health. Some clones in this sample may be carry-over from other donors' samples. CDR3 residues: CATSRPQPRDEAFF.